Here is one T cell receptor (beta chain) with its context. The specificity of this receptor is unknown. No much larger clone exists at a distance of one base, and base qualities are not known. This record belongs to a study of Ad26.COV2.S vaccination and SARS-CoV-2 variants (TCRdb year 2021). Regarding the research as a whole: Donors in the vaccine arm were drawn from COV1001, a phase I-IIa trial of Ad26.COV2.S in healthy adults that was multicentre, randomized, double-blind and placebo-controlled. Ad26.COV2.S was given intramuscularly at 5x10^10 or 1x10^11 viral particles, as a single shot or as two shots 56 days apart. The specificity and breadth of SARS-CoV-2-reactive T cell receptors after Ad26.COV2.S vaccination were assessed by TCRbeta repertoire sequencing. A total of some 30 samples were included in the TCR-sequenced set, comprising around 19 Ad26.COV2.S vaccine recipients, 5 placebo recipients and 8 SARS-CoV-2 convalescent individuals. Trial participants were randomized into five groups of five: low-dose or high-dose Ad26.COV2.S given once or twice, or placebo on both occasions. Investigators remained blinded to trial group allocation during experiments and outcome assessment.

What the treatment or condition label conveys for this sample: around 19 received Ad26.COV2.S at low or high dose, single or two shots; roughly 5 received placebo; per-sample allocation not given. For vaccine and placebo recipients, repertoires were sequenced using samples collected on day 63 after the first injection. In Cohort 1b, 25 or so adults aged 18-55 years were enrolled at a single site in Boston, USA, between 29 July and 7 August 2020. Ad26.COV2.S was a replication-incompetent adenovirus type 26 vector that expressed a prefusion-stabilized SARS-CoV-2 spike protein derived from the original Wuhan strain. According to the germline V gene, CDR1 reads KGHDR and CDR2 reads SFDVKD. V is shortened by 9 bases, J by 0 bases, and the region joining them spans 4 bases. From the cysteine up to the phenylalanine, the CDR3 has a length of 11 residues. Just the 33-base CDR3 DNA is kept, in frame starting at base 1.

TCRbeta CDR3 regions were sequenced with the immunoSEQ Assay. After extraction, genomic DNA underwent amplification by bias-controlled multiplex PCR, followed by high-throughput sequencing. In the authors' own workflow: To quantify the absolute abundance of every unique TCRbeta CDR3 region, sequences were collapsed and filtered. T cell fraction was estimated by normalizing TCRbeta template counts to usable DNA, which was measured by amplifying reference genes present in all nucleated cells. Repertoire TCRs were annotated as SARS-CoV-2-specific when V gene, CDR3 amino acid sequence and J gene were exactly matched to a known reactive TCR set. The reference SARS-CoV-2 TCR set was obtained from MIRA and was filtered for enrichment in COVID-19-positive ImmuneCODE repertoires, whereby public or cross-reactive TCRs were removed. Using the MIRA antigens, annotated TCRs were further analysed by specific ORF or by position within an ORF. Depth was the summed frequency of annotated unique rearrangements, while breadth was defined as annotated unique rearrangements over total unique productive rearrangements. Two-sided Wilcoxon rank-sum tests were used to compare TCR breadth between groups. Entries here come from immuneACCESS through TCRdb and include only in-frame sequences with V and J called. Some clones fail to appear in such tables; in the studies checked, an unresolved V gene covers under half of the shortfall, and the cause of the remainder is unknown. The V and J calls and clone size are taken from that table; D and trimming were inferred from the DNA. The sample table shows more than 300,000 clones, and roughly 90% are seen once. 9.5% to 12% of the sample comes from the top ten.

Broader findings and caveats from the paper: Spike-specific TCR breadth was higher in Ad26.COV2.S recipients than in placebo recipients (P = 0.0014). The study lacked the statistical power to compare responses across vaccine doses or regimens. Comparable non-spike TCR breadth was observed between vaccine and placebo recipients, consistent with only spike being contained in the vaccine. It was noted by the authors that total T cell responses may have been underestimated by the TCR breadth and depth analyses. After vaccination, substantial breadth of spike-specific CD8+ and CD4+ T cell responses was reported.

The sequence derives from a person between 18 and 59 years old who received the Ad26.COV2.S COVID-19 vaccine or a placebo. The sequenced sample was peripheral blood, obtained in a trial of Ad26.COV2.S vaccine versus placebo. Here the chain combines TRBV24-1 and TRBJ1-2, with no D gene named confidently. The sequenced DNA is TGTGCCACCGCTTCTAACTATGGCTACACCTTC. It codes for CATASNYGYTF.